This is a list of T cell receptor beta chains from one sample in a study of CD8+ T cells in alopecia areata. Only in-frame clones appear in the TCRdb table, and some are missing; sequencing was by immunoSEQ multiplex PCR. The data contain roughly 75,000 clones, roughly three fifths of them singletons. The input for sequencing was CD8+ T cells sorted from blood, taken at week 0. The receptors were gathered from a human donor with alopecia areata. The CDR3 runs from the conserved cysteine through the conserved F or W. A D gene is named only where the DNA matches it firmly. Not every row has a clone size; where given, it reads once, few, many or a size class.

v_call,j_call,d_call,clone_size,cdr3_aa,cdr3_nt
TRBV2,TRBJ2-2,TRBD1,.,CANNRGQNTGELFF,TGTGCCAACAACAGGGGGCAAAACACCGGGGAGCTGTTTTTT
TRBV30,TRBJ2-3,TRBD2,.,CAWSRGLAGADTQYF,TGTGCCTGGAGTCGAGGACTAGCAGGCGCAGATACGCAGTATTTT
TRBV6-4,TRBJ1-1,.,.,CASSEIPNTEAFF,TGTGCCAGCAGTGAAATCCCGAACACTGAAGCTTTCTTT
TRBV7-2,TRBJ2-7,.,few,CASSLGTVSYEQYF,TGTGCCAGCAGCTTAGGGACAGTGAGCTACGAGCAGTACTTC
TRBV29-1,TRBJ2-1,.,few,CSVRQQGNEQFF,TGCAGCGTTCGTCAACAGGGCAATGAGCAGTTCTTC
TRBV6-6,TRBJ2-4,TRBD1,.,CASSGQGITKNIQYF,TGTGCCAGCAGTGGACAGGGTATTACCAAAAACATTCAGTACTTC
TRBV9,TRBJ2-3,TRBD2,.,CASSSGGARGTDTQYF,TGTGCCAGCAGCTCCGGGGGGGCCCGGGGCACAGATACGCAGTATTTT
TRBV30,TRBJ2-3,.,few,CAWSDPASTLTDTQYF,TGTGCCTGGAGTGACCCAGCCTCGACGCTCACAGATACGCAGTATTTT
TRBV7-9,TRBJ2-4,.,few,CASSPAVMGLQYF,TGTGCCAGCAGCCCAGCTGTTATGGGGCTTCAGTACTTC
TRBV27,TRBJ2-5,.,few,CASRLGETQYF,TGTGCCAGCAGATTGGGGGAGACCCAGTACTTC
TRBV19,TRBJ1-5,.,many,CASSVGASSYQPQHF,TGTGCCAGTTCGGTAGGGGCTTCCTCCTATCAGCCCCAGCATTTT
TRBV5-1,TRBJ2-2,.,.,CASSSTGELFF,TGCGCCAGCAGCTCAACCGGGGAGCTGTTTTTT
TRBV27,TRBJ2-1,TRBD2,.,CASSLASGLVGEQFF,TGTGCCAGCAGTTTAGCTAGCGGGTTGGTTGGTGAGCAGTTCTTC
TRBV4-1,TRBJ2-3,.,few,CASSQDATGYTDTQYF,TGCGCCAGCAGCCAAGATGCAACGGGATACACAGATACGCAGTATTTT
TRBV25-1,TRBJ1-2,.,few,CASSEYFSSNSPYGYTF,TGTGCCAGCAGTGAATATTTCTCGTCGAACAGCCCCTATGGCTACACCTTC
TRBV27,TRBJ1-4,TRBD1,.,CASSSTGINEKLFF,TGTGCCAGCAGCTCGACAGGGATTAATGAAAAACTGTTTTTT
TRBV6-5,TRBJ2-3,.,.,CASGSGPSDTQYF,TGTGCCAGCGGGAGCGGGCCTTCAGATACGCAGTATTTT
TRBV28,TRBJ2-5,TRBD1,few,CASSSGQGGQETQYF,TGTGCCAGCAGTTCCGGACAGGGAGGACAAGAGACCCAGTACTTC
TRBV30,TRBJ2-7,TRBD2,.,CAWSRGSQNEQYF,TGTGCCTGGTCTCGCGGGAGTCAGAACGAGCAGTACTTC
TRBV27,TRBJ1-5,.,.,CASSLAGSNQPQHF,TGTGCCAGCAGTTTAGCAGGGAGCAATCAGCCCCAGCATTTT
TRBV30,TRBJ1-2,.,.,CAWSVTMGHYGYTF,TGTGCCTGGAGTGTCACTATGGGGCACTATGGCTACACCTTC
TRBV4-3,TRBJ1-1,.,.,CASSQETANTEAFF,TGCGCCAGCAGCCAAGAAACAGCGAACACTGAAGCTTTCTTT
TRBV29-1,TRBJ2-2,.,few,CSVEGETGNTGELFF,TGCAGCGTTGAGGGGGAGACAGGGAACACCGGGGAGCTGTTTTTT
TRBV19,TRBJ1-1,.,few,CASRRQVPNTEAFF,TGTGCCAGTAGGAGACAGGTCCCGAACACTGAAGCTTTCTTT
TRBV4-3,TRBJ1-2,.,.,CASSHSSRGQEAGYGYTF,TGCGCCAGCAGCCATTCCAGTAGGGGTCAGGAAGCCGGCTATGGCTACACCTTC
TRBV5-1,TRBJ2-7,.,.,CAVRPETYEQYF,TGCGCCGTCCGGCCAGAAACCTACGAGCAGTACTTC
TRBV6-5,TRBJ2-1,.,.,CASSYKLYNEQFF,TGTGCCAGCAGTTACAAACTCTACAATGAGCAGTTCTTC
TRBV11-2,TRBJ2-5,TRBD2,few,CASSLLASGAQETQYF,TGTGCCAGCAGCTTATTGGCTAGCGGGGCCCAAGAGACCCAGTACTTC
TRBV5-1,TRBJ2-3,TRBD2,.,CASRPTSGVADTQYF,TGCGCCAGCAGACCTACTAGCGGTGTAGCAGATACGCAGTATTTT
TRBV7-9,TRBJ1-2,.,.,CASSLSPGQGYGYTF,TGTGCCAGCAGCTTATCCCCAGGGCAGGGCTATGGCTACACCTTC
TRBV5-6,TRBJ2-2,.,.,CASSFDRTNTGELFF,TGTGCCAGCAGTTTTGACAGGACGAACACCGGGGAGCTGTTTTTT
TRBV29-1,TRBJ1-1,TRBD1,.,CSVPQGMNTEAFF,TGCAGCGTCCCACAGGGGATGAACACTGAAGCTTTCTTT
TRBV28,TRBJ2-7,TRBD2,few,CASSPRLAPSGEQYF,TGTGCCAGCAGCCCCCGACTAGCGCCTTCCGGCGAGCAGTACTTC
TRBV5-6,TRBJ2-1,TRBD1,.,CASTTGQGVGNEQFF,TGTGCCAGCACCACCGGACAGGGGGTTGGCAATGAGCAGTTCTTC
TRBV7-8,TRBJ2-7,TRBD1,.,CASSPWTGSYEQYF,TGTGCCAGCAGCCCTTGGACAGGTTCCTACGAGCAGTACTTC
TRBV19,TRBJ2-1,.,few,CASSSQDNEQFF,TGTGCCAGTAGTAGTCAGGACAATGAGCAGTTCTTC
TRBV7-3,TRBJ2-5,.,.,CASSQDLQETQYF,TGTGCCAGCAGCCAGGACCTTCAAGAGACCCAGTACTTC
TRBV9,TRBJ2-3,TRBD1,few,CASSGDRGLEDTQYF,TGTGCCAGCAGCGGGGACAGGGGCTTAGAGGATACGCAGTATTTT
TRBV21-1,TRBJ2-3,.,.,CASSKDGPTDTQYF,TGTGCCAGCAGCAAAGACGGTCCCACAGATACGCAGTATTTT
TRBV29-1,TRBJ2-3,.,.,CSVVSTLTDTQYF,TGCAGCGTTGTCTCCACACTCACAGATACGCAGTATTTT
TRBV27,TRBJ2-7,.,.,CASSLSTAYEYEQYF,TGTGCCAGCAGTTTAAGTACGGCCTACGAATACGAGCAGTACTTC
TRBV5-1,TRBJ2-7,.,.,CASSLFQGGNSYEQYF,TGCGCCAGCAGCTTGTTCCAAGGTGGGAACTCCTACGAGCAGTACTTC
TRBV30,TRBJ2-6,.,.,CAWTTGSGANVLTF,TGTGCCTGGACGACCGGGTCTGGGGCCAACGTCCTGACTTTC
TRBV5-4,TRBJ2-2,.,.,CASSSSTGELFF,TGTGCCAGCAGCTCATCCACCGGGGAGCTGTTTTTT
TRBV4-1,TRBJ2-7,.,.,CASSQLGTYEQYF,TGCGCCAGCAGCCAACTCGGAACCTACGAGCAGTACTTC
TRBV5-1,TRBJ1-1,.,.,CASSLAPGLTEAFF,TGCGCCAGCAGCTTGGCTCCAGGTCTTACTGAAGCTTTCTTT
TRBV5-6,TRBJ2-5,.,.,CASSVTGDETQYF,TGTGCCAGCAGCGTAACGGGAGACGAGACCCAGTACTTC
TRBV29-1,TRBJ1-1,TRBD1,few,CSADGTGGFEAFF,TGCAGCGCCGACGGGACAGGGGGCTTTGAAGCTTTCTTT
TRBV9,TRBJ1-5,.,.,CASSVAPDGNQPQHF,TGTGCCAGCAGCGTGGCTCCCGATGGGAATCAGCCCCAGCATTTT
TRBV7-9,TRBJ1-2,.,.,CASSLGAIYGYTF,TGTGCCAGCAGCTTAGGGGCAATCTATGGCTACACCTTC
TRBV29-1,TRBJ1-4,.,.,CSAGNSATNEKLFF,TGCAGCGCTGGAAACAGTGCAACTAATGAAAAACTGTTTTTT
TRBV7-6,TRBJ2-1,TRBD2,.,CASSPLGTSGAGGEQFF,TGTGCCAGCAGCCCCCTCGGGACTAGCGGCGCCGGCGGTGAGCAGTTCTTC
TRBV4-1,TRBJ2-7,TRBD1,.,CASSLEGTATYEQYF,TGCGCCAGCAGCCTAGAAGGGACAGCAACCTACGAGCAGTACTTC
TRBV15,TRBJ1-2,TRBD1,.,CATSRGQGDGYTF,TGTGCCACCAGCAGAGGACAGGGCGATGGCTACACCTTC
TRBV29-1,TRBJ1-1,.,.,CSVGENTEAFF,TGCAGCGTCGGGGAGAACACTGAAGCTTTCTTT